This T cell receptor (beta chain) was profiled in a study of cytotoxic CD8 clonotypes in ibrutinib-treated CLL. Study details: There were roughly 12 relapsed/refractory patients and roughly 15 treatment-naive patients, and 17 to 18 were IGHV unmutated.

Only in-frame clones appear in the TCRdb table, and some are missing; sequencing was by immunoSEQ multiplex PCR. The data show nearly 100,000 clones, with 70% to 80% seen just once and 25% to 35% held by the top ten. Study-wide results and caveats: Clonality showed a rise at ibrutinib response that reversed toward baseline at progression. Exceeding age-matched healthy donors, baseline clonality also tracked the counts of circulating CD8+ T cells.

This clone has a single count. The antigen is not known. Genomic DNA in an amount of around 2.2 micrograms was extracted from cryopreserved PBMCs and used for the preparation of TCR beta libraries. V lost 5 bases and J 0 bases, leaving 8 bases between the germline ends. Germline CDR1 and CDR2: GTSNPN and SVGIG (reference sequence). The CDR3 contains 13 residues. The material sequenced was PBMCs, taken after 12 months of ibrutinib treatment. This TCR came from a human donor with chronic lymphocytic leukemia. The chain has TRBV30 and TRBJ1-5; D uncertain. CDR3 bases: TGTGCCTGGTCGGCGGATAGCAATCAGCCCCAGCATTTT. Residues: CAWSADSNQPQHF.